Reported below is one TCR beta chain. The data were taken from a study of blood T cell repertoires in COVID-19. Study summary: Collection of acute and convalescent COVID-19 samples took place in the United States, Italy and Spain. Sources were T cells, B-cell-depleted T cells, or PBMCs; the material itself was cDNA or gDNA.

Losses at the gene ends were 4 bases for V and 6 bases for J; bases not matched to a gene: 13. This CDR3 has 17 amino acids. CDR1 and CDR2 (germline): MGHRA, YSYEKL. As processed by the authors: By means of reference gene primer amplification, nucleated cell counts were estimated. Sequencing used immunoSEQ multiplex PCR; TCRdb keeps in-frame clones, though not all of them. That table is the source of V, J and clone size, and D and trimming were worked out from the DNA. This table has 95,000 to 100,000 clones, about 85% appearing once. The origin of this receptor is a woman aged 70-85 years with active or convalescent COVID-19. This sequence joins TRBV4-1 and TRBJ1-2; 11 bases align to TRBD1. Sample: peripheral blood. The CDR3 reads CASSPPGGTGGKDGYTF. The CDR3 coding sequence is TGCGCCAGCAGCCCCCCAGGCGGGACAGGGGGTAAGGATGGCTACACCTTC.